This TCR delta chain was profiled in a study of gamma-delta chains in newborns, infants, children. V trimming: 0 bases; J trimming: 1 base; junction bases outside the gene matches: 4. CDR1 GEAIGNYY and CDR2 EKD come from the germline V gene. CDR3 length equals 18 residues. TCRdb re-processed the reads via CATT. Among 8,600 or so delta-chain clones listed, 3% to 4% were seen once. Sample share makes this clone medium-sized. The chain uses TRDV2 and TRDJ3, with 8 bases aligning to TRDD3. The receptor's source is a child who was a newborn, infant or young child, either healthy, febrile or measles-vaccinated (not recorded which). Sequenced input: blood. The CDR3 is CACDTWGMGSWDTRQMFF. The CDR3, as DNA: TGTGCCTGTGACACCTGGGGGATGGGTTCCTGGGACACCCGACAGATGTTTTTC.